The 24 T cell receptor beta chains below were found in one sample sequenced in a study of graft-versus-host responses after intestinal transplantation. Method: immunoSEQ multiplex PCR; TCRdb's copy keeps in-frame clones and lacks some. The sample shows tens of thousands of clones, roughly 89% of them seen only once. The source material was PBMCs, sampled 26 days after transplant. The receptor source for this set is a human patient who received an intestinal transplant, so some T cells may come from the graft donor.

This clone was counted once. The V call is TRBV9, the J call TRBJ1-4; a possible D gene is TRBD1 (6 bases). With 3 bases removed from V and 8 bases from J, the gap between germline ends came to 14 bases. The CDR3 covers 14 residues. Germline CDR1 reads SGDLS; CDR2 reads YYNGEE. The DNA of the CDR3 is TGTGCCAGCAGCGGAGGGGAGGGGGGGGAAAAACTGTTTTTT. This translates into CASSGGEGGEKLFF.

This clone was seen once. The chain recombines TRBV28 with TRBJ2-5, with TRBD2 as a possible D gene (6 bases). V lost 5 bases and J lost 4, with 20 bases in between. The germline CDR1 and CDR2 sequences are MDHEN and SYDVKM. The length of the CDR3 is 16 residues. CDR3 amino acids: CASSLVHGGVLETQYF. In DNA form, the CDR3 reads TGTGCCAGCAGTCTAGTGCACGGAGGGGTTCTAGAGACCCAGTACTTC.

This clone appeared a single time. J is TRBJ2-2 and V is TRBV5-6, with 8 bases matching TRBD2. Trimming took 4 bases from V and 6 from J; bases not matched to a gene: 11. Germline V gene data show CDR1 as SGHDT and CDR2 as YYEEEE. The CDR3 is 16 amino acids. CDR3 sequence reads: CASSEETGGRPGELFF. CDR3 DNA: TGTGCCAGCAGCGAGGAGACGGGGGGGCGGCCCGGGGAGCTGTTTTTT.

This clone appeared a few times. V gene TRBV6-4 combines with J gene TRBJ2-3; 13 bases agree with TRBD2. Germline loops: CDR1 MRHNA, CDR2 SNTAGT. With 2 bases clipped from V and 2 bases from J, the junction kept 1 base outside the gene matches. The CDR3 loop spans 16 amino acids. The CDR3 sequence is CASSDTSGGATDTQYF. DNA for the CDR3: TGTGCCAGCAGTGACACTAGCGGGGGGGCCACAGATACGCAGTATTTT.

The J gene is TRBJ1-2, the V gene TRBV4-3, with unresolved D. The V and J ends lost 0 bases and 4 bases respectively, with 24 bases between them. In germline, CDR1 is LGHNA, CDR2 YSLEER. This CDR3 contains 19 residues. This chain's CDR3 is CASSQDYSGSARVLYGYTF. The CDR3 DNA reads as TGCGCCAGCAGCCAAGATTACAGCGGCAGCGCGCGCGTTCTCTATGGCTACACCTTC.

The V call is TRBV29-1, the J call TRBJ2-7, with a tentative D call TRBD1 (6 bases). V was clipped by 5 bases and J by 0 bases, with 8 bases between them. Germline lookup yields CDR1 SQVTM and CDR2 ANQGSEA. The CDR3 runs 12 residues. CDR3 nucleotides: TGCAGCGTTAGGACAGTCTCCTACGAGCAGTACTTC. This gives the protein CSVRTVSYEQYF.

CDR3 loop: CASCLAGTGSPGANVLTF. The CDR3 DNA reads TGTGCCAGTTGTTTGGCCGGGACAGGGTCCCCTGGGGCCAACGTCCTGACTTTC. The chain recombines TRBV19 with TRBJ2-6, with 9 bases lining up with TRBD1. Germline V gives CDR1 LNHDA, CDR2 SQIVND (reference sequence). This CDR3 comprises 18 residues. V lost 8 bases, J lost 2 bases, and 13 bases stayed unmatched.

This chain uses TRBV2 with TRBJ1-5; 9 nucleotides align to TRBD1. Germline CDR1 reads SNHLY; CDR2 reads FYNNEI. V shed 3 bases, J shed 3 bases, and the junction held 12 bases outside the gene matches. CDR3 size: 18 residues. CDR3 nucleotide sequence: TGTGCCAGCAGTGACCCGGGACAGGGCGTAACTATCAATCAGCCCCAGCATTTT. Amino acid sequence: CASSDPGQGVTINQPQHF. Drawing the rest from reference TRBV2 and TRBJ1-5, the complete variable domain is EPEVTQTPSHQVTQMGQEVILRCVPISNHLYFYWYRQILGQKVEFLVSFYNNEISEKSEIFDDQFSVERPDGSNFTLKIRSTKLEDSAMYFCASSDPGQGVTINQPQHFGDGTRLSIL.

V is TRBV29-1 and J is TRBJ2-5, with TRBD2 as a possible D gene (6 bases). V lost 3 bases to trimming and J lost 1 base, with 15 bases between them. The CDR3 runs to 15 residues. Per germline, CDR1 SQVTM and CDR2 ANQGSEA. In nucleotides, the CDR3 is TGCAGCGTTGATGGCCGGGGGATCCCCCAAGAGACCCAGTACTTC. This sequence encodes CSVDGRGIPQETQYF.

The count of this clone is one. The chain couples TRBV18 to TRBJ1-1, with D perhaps TRBD1 (5 bases). Germline V lookup: CDR1 KGHSH, CDR2 LQKENI. V was pared by 1 base and J by 4 bases, with 7 bases between. The CDR3 consists of 13 residues. The CDR3 nucleotides read TGTGCCAGCTCACCACTGGGGGGCACTGAAGCTTTCTTT. It translates to CASSPLGGTEAFF. Supplemented by reference TRBV18 and TRBJ1-1, the full variable domain reads NAGVMQNPRHLVRRRGQEARLRCSPMKGHSHVYWYRQLPEEGLKFMVYLQKENIIDESGMPKERFSAEFPKEGPSILRIQQVVRGDSAAYFCASSPLGGTEAFFGQGTRLTVV.

This clone occurred a few times. The chain joins TRBV7-2 to TRBJ1-4, with D hard to call. CDR1 and CDR2 (germline): SGHTA, FQGNSA. CDR3 size: 17 residues. V shed 4 bases and J shed 0 bases, with 15 bases lying between them. CDR3: CASSSHDYATTNEKLFF. DNA for the CDR3: TGTGCCAGCAGCTCCCATGACTATGCGACAACTAATGAAAAACTGTTTTTT.

In DNA, the CDR3 is TGTGCCAGTCGGGGACAAACACAAGAGACCCAGTACTTC. Its translation: CASRGQTQETQYF. This chain joins TRBV2 and TRBJ2-5, with a possible D match to TRBD1 (6 bases). Deletions cut 9 bases from V and 2 bases from J, with 13 bases between. The CDR3 contains 13 residues. CDR1 and CDR2 (germline): SNHLY, FYNNEI.

The V gene is TRBV4-2, the J gene TRBJ2-6; no definite D call. CDR3 length: 16 residues. Germline loops: CDR1 LGHNA, CDR2 YNFKEQ. V was shortened by 0 bases and J by 0 bases, with 6 bases between the two germline ends. CDR3 sequence reads: CASSQEEASGANVLTF. The DNA of the CDR3 is TGTGCCAGCAGCCAAGAAGAAGCCTCTGGGGCCAACGTCCTGACTTTC.

The J gene is TRBJ2-3, the V gene TRBV2; a possible D gene is TRBD1 (6 bases). V was shortened by 7 bases and J by 1 base, with 15 bases between the two germline ends. Germline V gene lookup returns CDR1 SNHLY and CDR2 FYNNEI. CDR3 size: 15 residues. This CDR3 reads CASNLQGRGTDTQYF. The CDR3 DNA follows: TGTGCCAGCAATTTACAGGGAAGAGGCACAGATACGCAGTATTTT.

The chain is built from TRBV10-1 and TRBJ1-4; 7 bases map to TRBD1. Per germline, CDR1 WNHNN and CDR2 SYGVQD (reference sequence). The length of the CDR3 is 19 residues. J lost 3 bases, V lost 9 bases, and 22 bases had no gene match. DNA for the CDR3: TGCGCCAGGTCCGATTCGGAGGGGGCGATATCGGTAGCTAATGAAAAACTGTTTTTT. Encoded protein: CARSDSEGAISVANEKLFF.

The chain carries TRBV6-1 and TRBJ1-1; 8 nucleotides match TRBD1. Germline V gives CDR1 MNHNS, CDR2 SASEGT. V trimming: 6 bases; J trimming: 3 bases; junction bases outside the gene matches: 9. The CDR3 is 15 residues long. CDR3 in DNA: TGTGCCAGCAGCCGCGGACAGGGAAGCTACACTGAAGCTTTCTTT. This codes for CASSRGQGSYTEAFF.

The chain links TRBV19 to TRBJ2-7; tentatively, D is TRBD2 (5 bases). Germline CDR1 LNHDA, CDR2 SQIVND (reference sequence). Trimming pared 7 bases from V and 2 bases from J, leaving 18 bases between. There are 15 residues in the CDR3. The CDR3 region has the DNA TGTGCCAGTAACCCGGGGTACCGAACACCCTACGAGCAGTACTTC. This translates into CASNPGYRTPYEQYF. The complete variable domain, with remaining parts taken from reference TRBV19 and TRBJ2-7, reads DGGITQSPKYLFRKEGQNVTLSCEQNLNHDAMYWYRQDPGQGLRLIYYSQIVNDFQKGDIAEGYSVSREKKESFPLTVTSAQKNPTAFYLCASNPGYRTPYEQYFGPGTRLTVT.

The V gene is TRBV5-1, the J gene TRBJ1-4, with 8 bases matching TRBD1. From germline, CDR1 is SGHRS and CDR2 YFSETQ. V shed 1 base, J shed 4 bases, and the junction held 0 bases outside the gene matches. This CDR3 is 14 amino acids long. CDR3 bases: TGCGCCAGCAGCTTGACAGGGGGTAATGAAAAACTGTTTTTT. Translation: CASSLTGGNEKLFF.

The chain employs TRBV28 and TRBJ2-5; TRBD2 matches at 9 bases. Trimming cost V 3 bases and J 5 bases; bases outside gene matches: 4. Germline CDR1 MDHEN, CDR2 SYDVKM. The CDR3 contains 14 residues. CDR3 nucleotides: TGTGCCAGCAGTTTCCGGCGGGAGGGGGAGACCCAGTACTTC. Protein sequence: CASSFRREGETQYF.

The chain couples TRBV6-1 to TRBJ2-1, with unresolved D. This CDR3 spans 12 amino acids. The V end was cut by 3 bases, the J end by 8 bases, with 8 bases between. The germline V gene encodes CDR1 MNHNS and CDR2 SASEGT. The chain's CDR3 is CASSEVEYEQFF. CDR3 nucleotides: TGTGCCAGCAGTGAGGTAGAATATGAGCAGTTCTTC.

This chain joins TRBV7-9 and TRBJ1-1; D is ambiguous. V gave up 3 bases and J gave up 3 bases, with 5 bases separating them. Germline V gene lookup returns CDR1 SEHNR and CDR2 FQNEAQ (reference sequence). The CDR3 has 12 residues. The DNA for the CDR3 is TGTGCCAGCAGCTTTAGTGACACTGAAGCTTTCTTT. It encodes CASSFSDTEAFF. Full variable domain (outside the CDR3, taken from reference TRBV7-9 and TRBJ1-1): DTGVSQNPRHKITKRGQNVTFRCDPISEHNRLYWYRQTLGQGPEFLTYFQNEAQLEKSRLLSDRFSAERPKGSFSTLEIQRTEQGDSAMYLCASSFSDTEAFFGQGTRLTVV.

This chain joins TRBV6-1 and TRBJ2-7; 13 bases match TRBD2. The germline gives CDR1 MNHNS, CDR2 SASEGT. With 6 bases clipped from V and 3 bases from J, the junction kept 5 bases outside the gene matches. This CDR3 has 15 residues. Here the CDR3 DNA reads TGTGCCAGCAGCTTGACTAGCGGGGGGATCTACGAGCAGTACTTC. Amino acids: CASSLTSGGIYEQYF.

This chain uses TRBV7-6 with TRBJ2-7; D is possibly TRBD2 (6 bases). Trimming stripped 6 bases from V and 4 bases from J, with 19 bases between. The CDR3 has 15 amino acids. Per germline, CDR1 SGHVS and CDR2 FNYEAQ. In DNA, the CDR3 is TGTGCCAGCAGTCCGGGGGTCGGGGGACCTTACGAGCAGTACTTC. Translating it yields CASSPGVGGPYEQYF.

This chain links TRBV9 with TRBJ2-3; the D gene is possibly TRBD2 (6 bases). Trimming shortened V by 3 bases and J by 3 bases, and 11 bases separated the two germline ends. The germline gives CDR1 SGDLS, CDR2 YYNGEE. The CDR3 has 14 amino acids. CDR3 amino acids: CASSAGVPTDTQYF. CDR3 bases: TGTGCCAGCAGCGCGGGAGTCCCGACAGATACGCAGTATTTT.